Following are 2 T cell receptor beta chains from one sample sequenced in a study of blood T cell repertoires in COVID-19. TCRdb's table, derived via immunoSEQ multiplex PCR, lists solely in-frame clones and lacks some. This repertoire shows 300,000 to 400,000 clones, less than 90% found once; its top ten account for 0.9% to 1.2%. Sequences were obtained from PBMCs or T cells enriched from blood (not recorded which). The receptor set was obtained from a woman in her twenties or thirties who had recovered from COVID-19.

The chain combines TRBV9 with TRBJ1-6; D not resolved. The CDR3 runs to 14 residues. In germline, CDR1 is SGDLS, CDR2 YYNGEE. Trimming shortened V by 0 bases and J by 8 bases, and 9 bases separated the two germline ends. The CDR3 protein is CASSVAGIDSPLHF. CDR3 coding DNA: TGTGCCAGCAGCGTAGCGGGGATCGATTCACCCCTCCACTTT.

V is TRBV18 and J is TRBJ1-5; unclear D gene. Germline CDR1 KGHSH, CDR2 LQKENI. The V end lost 3 bases, the J end lost 0 bases, and 9 bases lay between the germline ends. There are 15 residues in the CDR3. The CDR3 here is CASSPRSDSNQPQHF. The CDR3 coding sequence is TGTGCCAGCTCACCTCGGTCCGATAGCAATCAGCCCCAGCATTTT.